Sequencing of this T cell receptor (beta chain) was carried out in a study of blood T cell repertoires in COVID-19. As processed by the authors: Amplification of reference gene primers provided the estimated nucleated cell counts. Some clones are missing from TCRdb's copy, which holds only in-frame ones; the method was immunoSEQ multiplex PCR. That table supplies the V and J calls and clone size; D and trimming were determined from the DNA. This table holds approximately 150,000 clones, around 84% found once. V shed 7 bases and J shed 2 bases, with 15 bases lying between them. The CDR3 sequence is 16 residues long. Per the germline V gene, CDR1 is SGHAT and CDR2 is FQNNGV.

Sequenced sample: peripheral blood. The sequence came from a human donor in a cohort sampled during active COVID-19. The chain joins TRBV11-2 to TRBJ2-6; D is possibly TRBD2 (5 bases). The CDR3 is CASTEPGSPGANVLTF. In DNA form, the CDR3 reads TGTGCCAGCACCGAACCGGGGTCTCCTGGGGCCAACGTCCTGACTTTC.